The 30 T cell receptor beta chains given below trace back to one sample, sequenced in a study of blood T cells in healthy people across ages. Primers used in a second PCR of roughly 6 to 12 cycles were a sample-barcoded 5' primer and a J-beta primer mix. TCRdb re-derived calls from the 5' RACE reads in MiXCR, one entry per CDR3 protein. The sample carries 1 million or so distinct CDR3 sequences, more than 35% recorded once. Input material: blood. The receptors were sampled from a woman in her sixties or seventies in good health.

This chain links TRBV7-2 with TRBJ1-5; D might be TRBD1 (5 bases). Germline V gene sequence: CDR1 SGHTA, CDR2 FQGNSA. The CDR3 runs to 14 residues. V was shortened by 1 base and J by 5 bases, with 9 bases between the two germline ends. The CDR3 here is CASSLDTGYQPQHF. The DNA for the CDR3 is TGTGCCAGCAGCTTAGATACAGGCTATCAGCCCCAGCATTTT.

This sequence joins TRBV7-6 and TRBJ2-1, with a weak D call TRBD2 (5 bases). Looked up from germline, CDR1 is SGHVS and CDR2 is FNYEAQ. The V and J ends lost 5 bases and 7 bases respectively, with 12 bases between them. This CDR3 is built from 13 residues. The CDR3 DNA follows: TGTGCCAGCAGCATCTACCCGGGAAATGAGCAGTTCTTC. Translating it yields CASSIYPGNEQFF.

The chain combines TRBV12-3 or TRBV12-4 with TRBJ1-3; the match to TRBD1 covers 9 bases. J lost 6 bases, V lost 7 bases, and 7 bases had no gene match. CDR3 length: 14 residues. Here the CDR3 reads CASIKTGGENTIYF. The CDR3 DNA sequence: TGTGCCAGCATTAAGACAGGGGGAGAAAACACCATATATTTT.

This clonotype was detected only a few times. This rearrangement joins TRBV9 to TRBJ1-1, with 9 bases that match TRBD1. CDR3 size: 13 residues. Germline V CDR1 and CDR2: SGDLS, YYNGEE. V dropped 4 bases and J dropped 6; count of bases not matched to a gene: 4. The DNA for the CDR3 is TGTGCCAGCAGCACCCGACAGGGGGCTGAAGCTTTCTTT. Translating gives CASSTRQGAEAFF.

V gene TRBV11-3 combines with J gene TRBJ2-1; D tentatively reads TRBD1 or TRBD2 (5 bases each). The CDR3 runs 16 residues. Per germline, CDR1 SGHNT and CDR2 YENEEA. V gave up 2 bases and J gave up 7 bases, with 18 bases separating them. DNA of the CDR3: TGTGCCAGCAGCTTATCCGGGGCAGGGCGCCAGAATGAGCAGTTCTTC. Translation gives CASSLSGAGRQNEQFF. Full variable domain (rest looked up from reference TRBV11-3 and TRBJ2-1): EAGVVQSPRYKIIEKKQPVAFWCNPISGHNTLYWYLQNLGQGPELLIRYENEEAVDDSQLPKDRFSAERLKGVDSTLKIQPAELGDSAVYLCASSLSGAGRQNEQFFGPGTRLTVL.

This rearrangement joins TRBV20-1 to TRBJ2-7; weak D call: TRBD2 (6 bases). CDR1 and CDR2 (germline): DFQATT, SNEGSKA (reference sequence). This CDR3 is built from 13 residues. Trimming removed 0 bases from V and 3 bases from J, with 9 bases in between. CDR3: CSARDPAGYEQYF. DNA of the CDR3: TGCAGTGCTAGAGACCCAGCGGGCTACGAGCAGTACTTC.

The rearrangement links TRBV29-1 to TRBJ2-4, with 7 positions matching TRBD1. This CDR3 is 16 amino acids long. Germline assignment: CDR1 SQVTM and CDR2 ANQGSEA. V dropped 1 base and J dropped 0; count of bases not matched to a gene: 6. The DNA for the CDR3 is TGCAGCGTTGAAGTTGGGACAGCTGTAGCCAAAAACATTCAGTACTTC. It translates to CSVEVGTAVAKNIQYF. Based on the CDR3 plus reference TRBV29-1 and TRBJ2-4, the full variable domain is SAVISQKPSRDICQRGTSLTIQCQVDSQVTMMFWYRQQPGQSLTLIATANQGSEATYESGFVIDKFPISRPNLTFSTLTVSNMSPEDSSIYLCSVEVGTAVAKNIQYFGAGTRLSVL.

This clonotype was counted only a few times. The rearrangement uses TRBV24-1 and TRBJ2-3, with 7 bases that match TRBD2. After removal of 5 bases from V and 4 bases from J, the junction contained 5 bases not matched to a gene. The CDR3 has 14 residues. Germline CDR1 is KGHDR and CDR2 is SFDVKD. The CDR3: CATSVAGRADTQYF. Here the CDR3 DNA reads TGTGCCACCAGTGTAGCGGGTCGGGCAGATACGCAGTATTTT.

This clonotype was counted a few times. The gene calls are TRBV29-1 and TRBJ1-2, with a possible D match to TRBD1 (5 bases). There are 14 residues in the CDR3. Germline V CDR1 and CDR2: SQVTM, ANQGSEA. The V and J ends lost 3 bases and 4 bases respectively, with 15 bases between them. CDR3 DNA sequence: TGCAGCGTTGAGGGGGGGAAATTTGGCTATGGCTACACCTTC. Residues: CSVEGGKFGYGYTF. The full variable domain, completed using reference TRBV29-1 and TRBJ1-2, is SAVISQKPSRDICQRGTSLTIQCQVDSQVTMMFWYRQQPGQSLTLIATANQGSEATYESGFVIDKFPISRPNLTFSTLTVSNMSPEDSSIYLCSVEGGKFGYGYTFGSGTRLTVV.

CDR3 sequence reads: CASRASLASSYGYTF. Written as DNA, the CDR3 is TGTGCCAGCAGGGCCTCATTGGCGTCGAGCTATGGCTACACCTTC. This sequence joins TRBV27 and TRBJ1-2, with D hard to call. This CDR3 region has 15 residues. CDR1 and CDR2 from the germline V gene are MNHEY and SMNVEV (reference sequence). With 6 bases removed from V and 4 bases from J, the gap between germline ends came to 18 bases.

The chain has TRBV7-2 and TRBJ2-5; D perhaps matches TRBD2 (6 bases). The CDR3 consists of 15 residues. Deletions cut 3 bases from V and 4 bases from J, with 15 bases between. CDR1 and CDR2 from the germline V gene are SGHTA and FQGNSA. CDR3 region: CASSFGWGGGETQYF. CDR3 nucleotides: TGTGCCAGCAGCTTCGGGTGGGGAGGAGGAGAGACCCAGTACTTC.

The rearrangement links TRBV20-1 to TRBJ2-5, with D tentatively TRBD2 (6 bases). Near its end, the DNA agrees better with TRBJ2-7, so the J call may be wrong. The V gene's germline CDR1 is DFQATT and CDR2 SNEGSKA (reference sequence). The CDR3 spans 19 residues. Written as DNA, the CDR3 is TGCAGTGCTAGAGATCCTGGTGGGGCAGGAGGGATGGGGGCCTACGAGCAGTACTTC. This sequence encodes CSARDPGGAGGMGAYEQYF.

This clonotype has more than one count but fewer than ten. The chain has TRBV20-1 and TRBJ2-7; perhaps TRBD2 as D (6 bases). The CDR3 runs to 15 residues. V lost 0 bases, J lost 0 bases, and 12 bases lay in between. Germline V lookup: CDR1 DFQATT, CDR2 SNEGSKA (reference sequence). This chain's CDR3 is CSARDGTGSSYEQYF. CDR3 sequence (DNA): TGCAGTGCTAGAGATGGGACTGGGTCCTCCTACGAGCAGTACTTC.

The chain couples TRBV25-1 to TRBJ2-1; the D gene is possibly TRBD2 (6 bases). Germline values: CDR1 MGHDK, CDR2 SYGVNS. Trimming pared 1 base from V and 7 bases from J, leaving 17 bases between. The CDR3 loop spans 16 amino acids. DNA of the CDR3: TGTGCCAGCAGTGAATGGAGGGGTGGGGTAAGGAATGAGCAGTTCTTC. This translates into CASSEWRGGVRNEQFF.

This clonotype was counted between two and nine times. The chain combines TRBV9 with TRBJ2-3; D not certain. Germline V lookup: CDR1 SGDLS, CDR2 YYNGEE. V lost 0 bases, J lost 4 bases, and 9 bases lay in between. The CDR3 has 14 amino acids. CDR3 in amino acids: CASSVVHSADTQYF. CDR3 in DNA: TGTGCCAGCAGCGTAGTTCATTCCGCAGATACGCAGTATTTT.

The chain joins TRBV20-1 to TRBJ1-4; weak D call: TRBD1 (6 bases). The V gene lost 2 bases and the J gene lost 6 bases, with 16 bases spanning the gap. CDR1 is DFQATT and CDR2 is SNEGSKA in the germline V gene (reference sequence). The CDR3 contains 15 residues. CDR3 sequence (DNA): TGCAGTGCTAGACCTGGGACAAAGCGCTATGAAAAACTGTTTTTT. Its translation is CSARPGTKRYEKLFF.

This rearrangement joins TRBV5-1 to TRBJ2-1; TRBD2 matches 10 bases. The V gene end was trimmed by 7 bases and the J gene end by 0 bases; junction bases not matched to a gene: 4. Germline lookup yields CDR1 SGHRS and CDR2 YFSETQ. The CDR3 runs 15 residues. Here the CDR3 DNA reads TGCGCCAGCCGTCTAGCGGGGGACTCCTACAATGAGCAGTTCTTC. Translated, it gives CASRLAGDSYNEQFF.

This clonotype was seen more than once but under ten times. The rearrangement links TRBV6-5 to TRBJ2-7; unclear D gene. The V gene lost 5 bases and the J gene lost 3 bases, with 14 bases spanning the gap. CDR1 MNHEY and CDR2 SVGAGI come from the germline V gene. This CDR3 has 14 residues. Here the CDR3 DNA reads TGTGCCAGCAGTCCCTCCCAGGTCGTCTACGAGCAGTACTTC. Amino acids: CASSPSQVVYEQYF.

J is TRBJ2-7 and V is TRBV5-1, with TRBD2 matching over 13 bases. V was clipped by 4 bases and J by 3 bases; unmatched bases: 13. Germline V gene lookup returns CDR1 SGHRS and CDR2 YFSETQ. This CDR3 contains 18 residues. CDR3 nucleotide sequence: TGCGCCAGCAGCGCCGGCCAACTAGCGGGAGGGCCACTCTACGAGCAGTACTTC. Amino acids: CASSAGQLAGGPLYEQYF.

J is TRBJ2-5 and V is TRBV6-1; D perhaps matches TRBD1 (6 bases). The better agreement between TRBJ2-4 and the DNA end casts doubt on the J call. The germline CDR1 and CDR2 sequences are MNHNS and SASEGT. This CDR3 is 17 amino acids long. The CDR3 DNA is TGTGCCAGCAGTGAAGCGGAGACAGGACCAAGAAAAAACATTCAGTACTTC. Encoded protein: CASSEAETGPRKNIQYF.

The chain uses TRBV6-5 and TRBJ2-5; 7 bases line up with TRBD1. The J call may be incorrect, as the DNA end agrees better with TRBJ2-7. The length of the CDR3 is 14 residues. Germline values: CDR1 MNHEY, CDR2 SVGAGI. The CDR3 loop is CASSYSIQGFEQYF. The CDR3 bases are TGTGCCAGCAGTTACTCGATACAGGGGTTCGAGCAGTACTTC.

This chain links TRBV28 with TRBJ2-4; TRBD1 agrees at 8 bases. The J call may be wrong; the DNA end is better matched by TRBJ2-7. The CDR3 covers 15 residues. CDR1 and CDR2 from the germline V gene are MDHEN and SYDVKM. The CDR3 loop is CASSLPTRGPYEQYF. The CDR3 DNA is TGTGCCAGCAGTTTACCAACCAGGGGGCCCTACGAGCAGTACTTC.

The chain links TRBV28 to TRBJ2-5, with 7 positions matching TRBD1. Germline V gene lookup returns CDR1 MDHEN and CDR2 SYDVKM. The CDR3 spans 15 residues. V dropped 5 bases and J dropped 1; count of bases not matched to a gene: 7. The DNA for the CDR3 is TGTGCCAGCAGTAGAAGACAGGGCCCCCAAGAGACCCAGTACTTC. Protein sequence: CASSRRQGPQETQYF.

The chain uses TRBV27 and TRBJ2-5; 8 bases align to TRBD1. The CDR3 spans 18 residues. CDR1 MNHEY and CDR2 SMNVEV come from the germline V gene (reference sequence). The V segment lost 5 bases and the J segment 5 bases; nucleotides outside the gene matches: 19. DNA for the CDR3: TGTGCCAGCAGTCCCGCGGACAGGGCCGTAGGTATGGGGGAGACCCAGTACTTC. Its protein product is CASSPADRAVGMGETQYF.

V is TRBV29-1 and J is TRBJ2-3; D uncertain. The length of the CDR3 is 10 residues. In germline, CDR1 is SQVTM, CDR2 ANQGSEA. Trimming pared 6 bases from V and 2 bases from J, leaving 3 bases between. The CDR3 nucleotides are TGCAGCGTCTACACAGATACGCAGTATTTT. Residues: CSVYTDTQYF.

The genes are TRBV25-1 and TRBJ2-7, with D hard to call. The CDR3 consists of 14 residues. Per germline, CDR1 MGHDK and CDR2 SYGVNS. V lost 7 bases to trimming and J lost 1 base, with 14 bases between them. CDR3 in amino acids: CASMGGAASYEQYF. The CDR3, as DNA: TGTGCCAGCATGGGTGGCGCAGCTTCCTACGAGCAGTACTTC.

The chain employs TRBV20-1 and TRBJ2-5, with 12 bases that match TRBD2. The V gene end was trimmed by 3 bases and the J gene end by 3 bases; junction bases not matched to a gene: 8. The CDR3 spans 16 residues. Germline V gene sequence: CDR1 DFQATT, CDR2 SNEGSKA (reference sequence). In nucleotides, the CDR3 is TGCAGTGCTAGCGCGGCCAGGACTAGCGGGAAAGAGACCCAGTACTTC. It specifies CSASAARTSGKETQYF.

Comments on this clonotype: A read error may account for a junction end that differs from germline. The chain couples TRBV7-2 to TRBJ1-2, with D possibly TRBD1 on 5 matching bases. The CDR3 has 14 residues. Per the germline V gene, CDR1 is SGHTA and CDR2 is FQGNSA. CDR3: CASSPDGTNYGHTF. Here the CDR3 DNA reads TGTGCCAGCAGCCCGGACGGGACTAACTATGGCCACACCTTC. The entire variable domain, with the rest obtained from reference TRBV7-2 and TRBJ1-2, is as follows: GAGVSQSPSNKVTEKGKDVELRCDPISGHTALYWYRQSLGQGLEFLIYFQGNSAPDKSGLPSDRFSAERTGGSVSTLTIQRTQQEDSAVYLCASSPDGTNYGHTFGSGTRLTVV.

This clonotype was counted only a few times. This chain connects TRBV6-5 to TRBJ2-3; the D gene is possibly TRBD2 (5 bases). The germline V gene encodes CDR1 MNHEY and CDR2 SVGAGI. The CDR3 is 14 residues long. Trimming removed 6 bases from V and 0 bases from J, with 10 bases in between. The CDR3 reads CASSSLESTDTQYF. CDR3 nucleotide sequence: TGTGCCAGCAGCTCACTAGAGAGCACAGATACGCAGTATTTT.

On this clonotype itself: A much larger clone lies a single base off, so this may be a read error. The chain carries TRBV20-1 and TRBJ2-7, with TRBD2 matching 10 bases. Germline CDR1 and CDR2: DFQATT and SNEGSKA (reference sequence). The CDR3 contains 13 residues. Trimming took 4 bases from V and 6 from J; bases not matched to a gene: 6. CDR3 in amino acids: CSAIPAGGREQYF. The CDR3 coding sequence is TGCAGTGCTATCCCAGCGGGAGGGCGCGAGCAGTACTTC.